This T cell receptor (beta chain) originates from a study of vaccination effects on CD4 cells after COVID-19. About the study: Sampling occurred a median 72 days post second dose, range 14 to 241.

Germline V gives CDR1 SNHLY, CDR2 FYNNEI. Trimming cost V 8 bases and J 1 base, with 21 bases left between them. This CDR3 spans 16 amino acids. Assay: immunoSEQ multiplex PCR; the TCRdb copy retains only in-frame clones and omits some. The sample carries roughly 30,000 clones, about three quarters recorded once. Remarks on this clone: As yet, its antigen is unknown.

Having been cultured for less than 13 days, the cells underwent CD4+ T cell isolation. SARS-CoV-2 infected the person between March and December 2020, as confirmed by PCR. Participants were given two doses of BNT162b2 or mRNA-1273 vaccine. The chain combines TRBV2 with TRBJ2-7; no firm D call. This sequence originates from a human donor who had a prior SARS-CoV-2 infection. Sequencing was performed on CD4+ T cells from PBMCs cultured without peptide, taken after COVID-19 vaccination. DNA of the CDR3: TGTGCCAGCTCCAAGAGACGGGTTAGTTTGTCCTACGAGCAGTACTTC. Its protein is CASSKRRVSLSYEQYF. The full variable domain, with the rest looked up from reference TRBV2 and TRBJ2-7, is EPEVTQTPSHQVTQMGQEVILRCVPISNHLYFYWYRQILGQKVEFLVSFYNNEISEKSEIFDDQFSVERPDGSNFTLKIRSTKLEDSAMYFCASSKRRVSLSYEQYFGPGTRLTVT.